The clone carrying this TCR beta chain has just a few counts. Genes and germline are mouse. The read gets to within 4 residues of the CDR3 end, and the germline J gene fills in the rest. Reverse transcribed after extraction, RNA yielded cDNA as the sequencing template. Method: immunoSEQ multiplex PCR; TCRdb's copy keeps in-frame clones and lacks some. Recorded here are 15,000 to 20,000 clones, with no singletons, and the ten leading clones hold approximately 33%. Germline V CDR1 and CDR2: NNHDY, SYVADS. CDR3 length: 14 amino acids. The V gene lost 5 bases and the J gene lost 3 bases, with 11 bases spanning the gap. The record originates from a study of CD8+ T cells in alopecia areata. The pooled cutaneous lymph node cells were sorted using several markers (CD4, CD8alpha, NKG2D, NKG2ACE and others).

Sequencing was done on a sample of CD8+ T cells sorted from a lymph node. The sequence came from a C3H/HeJ mouse with alopecia areata. This strain has MHC haplotype H2-k. The J gene is TRBJ1-4, the V gene TRBV13-3; perhaps TRBD1 as D (6 bases). CDR3 sequence: CASRDRKTNERLFF. Partial CDR3 DNA: TGTGCCAGCAGGGACAGAAAAACCAACGAA.